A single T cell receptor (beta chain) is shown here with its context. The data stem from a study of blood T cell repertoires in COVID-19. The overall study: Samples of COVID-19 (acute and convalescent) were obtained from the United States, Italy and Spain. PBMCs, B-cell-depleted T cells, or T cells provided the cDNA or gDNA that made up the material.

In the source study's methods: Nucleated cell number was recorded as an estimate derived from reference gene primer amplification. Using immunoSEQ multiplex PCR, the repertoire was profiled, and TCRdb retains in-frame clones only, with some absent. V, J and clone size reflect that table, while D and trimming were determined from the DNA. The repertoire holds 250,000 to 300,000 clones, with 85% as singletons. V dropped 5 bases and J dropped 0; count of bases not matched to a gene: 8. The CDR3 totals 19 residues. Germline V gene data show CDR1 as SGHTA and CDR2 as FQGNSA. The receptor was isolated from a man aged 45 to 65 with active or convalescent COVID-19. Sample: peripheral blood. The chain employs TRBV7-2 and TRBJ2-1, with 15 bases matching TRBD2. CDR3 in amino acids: CASSQGLAGGPSSYNEQFF. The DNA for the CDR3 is TGTGCCAGCAGCCAGGGACTAGCGGGAGGCCCGAGCTCCTACAATGAGCAGTTCTTC.